The rows below give T cell receptor beta chains drawn from one sample of a study of technical replicates of blood from a few donors. The assay was immunoSEQ multiplex PCR, and TCRdb's table has in-frame clones only and misses some. Here the sample spans about 93,000 clones, 95% being singletons. Sequenced input: T cells isolated from PBMCs. These receptors came from a human donor in good health. CDR3s include the opening cysteine and the closing phenylalanine or tryptophan. The order of the fields is clone size, V gene, J gene, D gene, CDR3 DNA, CDR3 protein. The D gene is left open where the match is weak. Size is omitted from some rows. Given values are once, few, many or a class for expanded clones.

size: NA; V: TRBV29-1; J: TRBJ2-1; D: NA; DNA: TGCAGCGTTGAAGCAGGCCTTACGGGAGAGCAGTTCTTC; CDR3: CSVEAGLTGEQFF
size: NA; V: TRBV7-7; J: TRBJ2-5; D: TRBD1; DNA: TGTGCCAGCAGCATCGACAGGGGGGAGACCCAGTACTTC; CDR3: CASSIDRGETQYF
size: NA; V: TRBV4-1; J: TRBJ2-7; D: NA; DNA: TGCGCCAGCAGCCAATTTGGACTTCCCAACTACGAGCAGTACTTC; CDR3: CASSQFGLPNYEQYF
size: NA; V: TRBV7-9; J: TRBJ1-4; D: NA; DNA: TGTGCCAGCAGCTTAGTTCGGGGTATGAATGAAAAACTGTTTTTT; CDR3: CASSLVRGMNEKLFF
size: once; V: TRBV7-2; J: TRBJ1-1; D: NA; DNA: TGTGCCAGCAGCTTCCAGATGAACACTGAAGCTTTCTTT; CDR3: CASSFQMNTEAFF
size: NA; V: TRBV6-5; J: TRBJ2-1; D: NA; DNA: TGTGCCAGCAGTTACTCGAGAGGCGTGGCGCGGAATGAGCAGTTCTTC; CDR3: CASSYSRGVARNEQFF
size: NA; V: TRBV2; J: TRBJ1-5; D: NA; DNA: TGTGCCAGCAGTGATGGTAAACAGCTCAATCAGCCCCAGCATTTT; CDR3: CASSDGKQLNQPQHF
size: NA; V: TRBV5-4; J: TRBJ1-2; D: NA; DNA: TGTGCCAGCAGCCGGGACGGGGGGAACTATGGCTACACCTTC; CDR3: CASSRDGGNYGYTF
size: NA; V: TRBV11-3; J: TRBJ2-7; D: NA; DNA: TGTGCCAGCAGCTCAAGGAGGGTTAAGCAGTACTTC; CDR3: CASSSRRVKQYF
size: NA; V: TRBV9; J: TRBJ2-5; D: TRBD2; DNA: TGTGCCAGCAGCGTAGCGGCTAGCGGGAGGGGTCAAGAGACCCAGTACTTC; CDR3: CASSVAASGRGQETQYF
size: NA; V: TRBV4-1; J: TRBJ2-3; D: NA; DNA: TGCGCCAGCAGCCAAGATTTAAGGGGACTTGGAGCAGATACGCAGTATTTT; CDR3: CASSQDLRGLGADTQYF
size: NA; V: TRBV10-3; J: TRBJ2-7; D: TRBD2; DNA: TGTGCCATCAGTGTCAGCGGGGGGATCCCGTCCTACGAGCAGTACTTC; CDR3: CAISVSGGIPSYEQYF
size: NA; V: TRBV30; J: TRBJ1-2; D: TRBD1; DNA: TGTGCCTGGATATCCGTATACAGGGGGCTTTACTATGGCTACACCTTC; CDR3: CAWISVYRGLYYGYTF
size: NA; V: TRBV5-1; J: TRBJ2-7; D: TRBD2; DNA: TGCGCCAGCAGTCAAAGCGGGAGAATCTACGAGCAGTACTTC; CDR3: CASSQSGRIYEQYF
size: NA; V: TRBV7-2; J: TRBJ2-5; D: TRBD2; DNA: TGTGCCAGCAGCCGCCCGGGAGGGGGTGAGACCCAGTACTTC; CDR3: CASSRPGGGETQYF
size: NA; V: TRBV13; J: TRBJ2-2; D: NA; DNA: TGTGCCAGCAGCTTGACTGATTACCAGGGGCACCAACGGCTGTTTTTT; CDR3: CASSLTDYQGHQRLFF
size: NA; V: TRBV10-3; J: TRBJ1-3; D: NA; DNA: TGTGCCATCAGCTCGGGAGGGATTTTAAGCTCTGGAAACACCATATATTTT; CDR3: CAISSGGILSSGNTIYF
size: NA; V: TRBV5-1; J: TRBJ1-4; D: TRBD1; DNA: TGCGCCAGCAGCTGGACCTCCCGGGACAGTCCGACGGAAAAACTGTTTTTT; CDR3: CASSWTSRDSPTEKLFF